This T cell receptor (beta chain) was documented in a study of blood T cells in healthy people across ages. Primed by a sample-barcoded 5' primer and a J-beta primer mix, a second PCR proceeded for roughly 6 to 12 cycles. MiXCR, run by TCRdb on the 5' RACE reads, gives a single entry per CDR3 protein. The sample has about 760,000 distinct CDR3 sequences; roughly 50% are singletons. J lost 5 bases, V lost 6 bases, and 12 bases had no gene match. This CDR3 has 15 residues. The germline V gene has CDR1 MNHEY and CDR2 SVGEGT. The rearrangement uses TRBV6-2 or TRBV6-3 and TRBJ2-5, with 7 bases fitting TRBD1. The receptor was derived from a man aged 35 to 55 in good health. Input material: blood. The CDR3 DNA follows: TGTGCCAGCAGCACCGATAGGGGGCGAAGGGAGACCCAGTACTTC. Protein: CASSTDRGRRETQYF.